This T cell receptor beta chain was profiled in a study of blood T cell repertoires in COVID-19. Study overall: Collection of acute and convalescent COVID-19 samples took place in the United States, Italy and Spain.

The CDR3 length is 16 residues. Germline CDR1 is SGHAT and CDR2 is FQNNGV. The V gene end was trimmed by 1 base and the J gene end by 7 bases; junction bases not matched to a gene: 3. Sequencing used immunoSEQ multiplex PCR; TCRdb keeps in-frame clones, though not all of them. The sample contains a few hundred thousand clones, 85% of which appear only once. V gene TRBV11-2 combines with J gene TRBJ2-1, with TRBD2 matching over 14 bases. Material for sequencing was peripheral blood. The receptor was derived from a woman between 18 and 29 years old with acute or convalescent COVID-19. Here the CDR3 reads CASSLGTSGGRNEQFF. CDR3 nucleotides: TGTGCCAGCAGCTTAGGGACTAGCGGGGGGAGGAATGAGCAGTTCTTC.